This T cell receptor beta chain stems from a study of blood T cells in healthy people across ages. Notes on the study in general: It was held that diversity estimates obtained from one million T cells represented underestimates. Age brought a roughly linear fall in TCR beta diversity measured per million T cells.

There are many counts of this clonotype. Antigen unknown. For the second PCR, which ran for about 7 to 11 cycles, a sample-barcoded 5' primer and a J-beta primer mix were used. MiXCR, applied by TCRdb to the 5' RACE reads, yields one record per CDR3 protein. The sample lists 800,000 to 950,000 distinct CDR3 sequences; around 34% were seen once. The CDR3 consists of 13 residues. V shed 6 bases, J shed 4 bases, and the junction held 6 bases outside the gene matches. Germline CDR1 reads DFQATT; CDR2 reads SNEGSKA (reference sequence). This clonotype was sampled from a man younger than 35 in good health. V gene TRBV20-1 combines with J gene TRBJ2-1, with 7 bases aligning to TRBD1. Sequencing was performed on blood. The chain's CDR3 is CSAVGQLYNEQFF. CDR3 nucleotides: TGCAGTGCCGTGGGACAGCTGTACAATGAGCAGTTCTTC.